These 31 T cell receptor beta chains were all obtained from the same sample, sequenced in a study of CD8 T cell repertoires and HIV-1 epitope variants. Libraries were prepared by immunoSEQ multiplex PCR; TCRdb keeps only in-frame clonotypes and omits some of them. This table has about 90,000 clones, just under 75% appearing once. Material: uncultured baseline CD8+ T cells from peripheral blood mononuclear cells (PBMCs). Receptors originate from a male donor with HIV.

The V gene is TRBV27, the J gene TRBJ2-7; 7 bases fit TRBD1. J gave up 3 bases and V 5 bases, and 4 bases lay outside the gene matches. CDR3 size: 13 residues. Germline values: CDR1 MNHEY, CDR2 SMNVEV (reference sequence). CDR3 sequence reads: CASSVDRDYEQYF. Written as DNA, the CDR3 is TGTGCCAGCAGTGTCGACAGGGACTACGAGCAGTACTTC.

The chain couples TRBV6-6 to TRBJ2-3; a possible D gene is TRBD1 (6 bases). This CDR3 is 13 amino acids long. The V gene's germline CDR1 is MNHNY and CDR2 SVGAGI (reference sequence). The V end was cut by 9 bases, the J end by 0 bases, with 10 bases between. As DNA, the CDR3 is TGTGCCAGTGGGACACCGAGCACAGATACGCAGTATTTT. It specifies CASGTPSTDTQYF.

The chain is built from TRBV7-8 and TRBJ2-2; no definite D call. V was shortened by 2 bases and J by 7 bases, with 11 bases between the two germline ends. This CDR3 contains 14 residues. Germline CDR1 reads SGHVS; CDR2 reads FQNEAQ. The CDR3 region is CASSLNPGGGELFF. The CDR3 coding sequence is TGTGCCAGCAGCTTAAACCCGGGTGGCGGGGAGCTGTTTTTT.

The chain uses TRBV5-4 and TRBJ2-7; TRBD2 is a possible D gene (5 bases). CDR1 is SGHNT and CDR2 is YYREEE in the germline V gene (reference sequence). The CDR3 sequence is 14 residues long. V lost 3 bases and J lost 4, with 14 bases in between. CDR3 sequence: CASSSYTLDYEQYF. The CDR3 DNA sequence: TGTGCCAGCAGCTCCTATACACTAGATTACGAGCAGTACTTC.

V and J are TRBV28 and TRBJ1-4; D unclear. The CDR3 runs to 16 residues. Deletions cut 4 bases from V and 4 bases from J, with 16 bases between. Germline V gene data show CDR1 as MDHEN and CDR2 as SYDVKM. The CDR3 sequence: CASSSPPLTINEKLFF. In DNA, the CDR3 is TGTGCCAGCAGTTCCCCACCCTTGACGATTAATGAAAAACTGTTTTTT.

The chain joins TRBV29-1 to TRBJ1-1, with unresolved D. Germline loops: CDR1 SQVTM, CDR2 ANQGSEA. This CDR3 has 13 amino acids. Between the trimmed V and J ends, which lost 5 bases and 1 base, there was a span of 11 bases. The CDR3 sequence is CSVSLNRNTEAFF. The DNA of the CDR3 is TGCAGCGTTTCCCTGAACAGGAACACTGAAGCTTTCTTT. Variable domain in full (rest from reference TRBV29-1 and TRBJ1-1): SAVISQKPSRDICQRGTSLTIQCQVDSQVTMMFWYRQQPGQSLTLIATANQGSEATYESGFVIDKFPISRPNLTFSTLTVSNMSPEDSSIYLCSVSLNRNTEAFFGQGTRLTVV.

This clone was seen once. The chain has TRBV5-4 and TRBJ2-2; TRBD2 matches at 8 bases. J was trimmed by 4 bases and V by 4 bases; bases with no gene match: 21. Germline V CDR1 and CDR2: SGHNT, YYREEE (reference sequence). This CDR3 contains 20 residues. In DNA form, the CDR3 reads TGTGCCAGCAGCCGGGGTGGAATCAGCGGGGGCGGGTCGCGCACCGGGGAGCTGTTTTTT. It yields the protein CASSRGGISGGGSRTGELFF.

The chain combines TRBV4-3 with TRBJ2-5; D is perhaps TRBD1 or TRBD2 (5 bases each). CDR1 and CDR2 from the germline V gene are LGHNA and YSLEER. Trimming shortened V by 0 bases and J by 10 bases, and 12 bases separated the two germline ends. The CDR3 consists of 13 residues. The CDR3 loop is CASSQDLGGVQYF. The CDR3 region has the DNA TGCGCCAGCAGCCAAGATCTTGGGGGAGTCCAGTACTTC.

The chain combines TRBV15 with TRBJ1-4, with D maybe TRBD1 (6 bases). V shed 5 bases and J shed 8 bases, with 9 bases lying between them. CDR1 LNHNV and CDR2 YYDKDF come from the germline V gene (reference sequence). CDR3 length: 12 amino acids. CDR3 bases: TGTGCCACCAGCGGGGGCCGGGAAAAACTGTTTTTT. Translated, it gives CATSGGREKLFF.

The sample holds a few counts of this clone. V gene TRBV9 combines with J gene TRBJ2-1; TRBD2 aligns across 13 bases. The germline gives CDR1 SGDLS, CDR2 YYNGEE. This CDR3 has 16 amino acids. The ends lost 0 bases at V and 11 bases at J; junction bases unmatched: 8. CDR3 in amino acids: CASSVAGTSGAPKQFF. The CDR3 nucleotides read TGTGCCAGCAGCGTAGCTGGGACTAGCGGGGCTCCGAAGCAGTTCTTC. Looking up the rest from reference TRBV9 and TRBJ2-1 gives the full variable domain: DSGVTQTPKHLITATGQRVTLRCSPRSGDLSVYWYQQSLDQGLQFLIQYYNGEERAKGNILERFSAQQFPDLHSELNLSSLELGDSALYFCASSVAGTSGAPKQFFGPGTRLTVL.

This clone was picked up one time. The chain is built from TRBV7-6 and TRBJ1-5; D gene ambiguous. V lost 5 bases and J 1 base, leaving 12 bases between the germline ends. The CDR3 consists of 15 residues. The germline gives CDR1 SGHVS, CDR2 FNYEAQ. For the CDR3, the DNA is TGTGCCAGCAGCGATGGTGTCCTGAGCAATCAGCCCCAGCATTTT. This sequence encodes CASSDGVLSNQPQHF.

The chain links TRBV2 to TRBJ2-1; D may match TRBD1 or TRBD2 (5 bases each). CDR3 length: 14 amino acids. The V gene lost 7 bases and the J gene lost 1 base, with 11 bases spanning the gap. Germline CDR1 and CDR2: SNHLY and FYNNEI. The CDR3 here is CASTGTGSYNEQFF. In DNA form, the CDR3 reads TGTGCCAGCACCGGGACGGGGTCCTACAATGAGCAGTTCTTC.

The J gene is TRBJ1-5, the V gene TRBV6-1; D uncertain. V dropped 4 bases and J dropped 4 bases, with 14 bases sitting between them. The CDR3 totals 15 residues. In germline, CDR1 is MNHNS, CDR2 SASEGT. The CDR3 DNA reads TGTGCCAGCAGTGCCCGGGTGGGTCCTAATCAGCCCCAGCATTTT. It encodes CASSARVGPNQPQHF.

The chain links TRBV19 to TRBJ2-7; possibly TRBD1 for D (5 bases). Trimming removed 8 bases at V and 1 base at J, with 12 bases between. The CDR3 is 13 residues long. Germline values: CDR1 LNHDA, CDR2 SQIVND (reference sequence). The CDR3 sequence: CASGAGLSYEQYF. For the CDR3, the DNA is TGTGCCAGTGGAGCAGGGTTATCCTACGAGCAGTACTTC.

This clone was detected many times. This chain joins TRBV28 and TRBJ1-4; the D gene is possibly TRBD1 (5 bases). Germline loops: CDR1 MDHEN, CDR2 SYDVKM. V lost 6 bases and J 5 bases, leaving 22 bases between the germline ends. The CDR3 has 17 amino acids. As DNA, the CDR3 is TGTGCCAGCAGCGACTACTATAGGGACCTCGGAAATGAAAAACTGTTTTTT. It codes for CASSDYYRDLGNEKLFF.

The chain has TRBV7-2 and TRBJ2-1; the D gene is possibly TRBD1 (6 bases). The CDR3 runs 16 residues. Trimming cost V 0 bases and J 2 bases, with 11 bases left between them. Germline V CDR1 and CDR2: SGHTA, FQGNSA. The CDR3 spells CASSLAPQGTYNEQFF. In nucleotides, the CDR3 is TGTGCCAGCAGCTTAGCACCGCAGGGGACCTACAATGAGCAGTTCTTC.

This chain connects TRBV5-5 to TRBJ2-2, with unresolved D. V was clipped by 4 bases and J by 4 bases, with 14 bases between them. This CDR3 comprises 15 residues. Germline CDR1 is SGHKS and CDR2 is YYEKEE (reference sequence). The CDR3 DNA is TGTGCCAGCAGCCCGTTTTTAAAAGCCACCGGGGAGCTGTTTTTT. The encoded protein is CASSPFLKATGELFF.

This chain connects TRBV21-1 to TRBJ1-1; the D call in the table, TRBD1, was not verified against the DNA. TRBV21-1 is marked as a pseudogene. The CDR3 runs to 14 residues. The CDR3 sequence: CASSKQGALTEAFF. DNA for the CDR3: TGTGCCAGCAGCAAACAGGGGGCGCTCACTGAAGCTTTCTTT.

This clone has only a few counts. The V call is TRBV7-6, the J call TRBJ2-1; TRBD1 agrees at 10 bases. The ends lost 3 bases at V and 8 bases at J; junction bases unmatched: 4. Germline CDR1 SGHVS, CDR2 FNYEAQ. This CDR3 is built from 14 residues. The CDR3 sequence is CASSFGTGVDEQFF. The CDR3 bases are TGTGCCAGCAGCTTTGGGACAGGGGTCGATGAGCAGTTCTTC.

The chain couples TRBV6-5 to TRBJ2-7, with D possibly matching TRBD2 (7 bases). V lost 0 bases and J 6 bases, leaving 15 bases between the germline ends. Looked up from germline, CDR1 is MNHEY and CDR2 is SVGAGI. This CDR3 is built from 15 residues. The CDR3 nucleotides are TGTGCCAGCAGTTACTCGAGGGGGGGTGGAGCCGAGCAGTACTTC. It yields the protein CASSYSRGGGAEQYF.

The chain recombines TRBV9 with TRBJ2-1; D unresolved. The CDR3 covers 12 residues. Germline V gene lookup returns CDR1 SGDLS and CDR2 YYNGEE. V was pared by 4 bases and J by 6 bases, with 8 bases between. The CDR3 protein is CASSPLANEQFF. DNA for the CDR3: TGTGCCAGCAGCCCCCTCGCCAATGAGCAGTTCTTC.

This clone was counted between two and nine times. The chain couples TRBV28 to TRBJ2-7; TRBD1 might be the D (6 bases). The CDR3 extends over 14 amino acids. The germline V and J ends were trimmed by 3 bases and 2 bases, with 11 bases remaining between them. Germline V gene data show CDR1 as MDHEN and CDR2 as SYDVKM. The chain's CDR3 is CASSFPGDPYEQYF. Written as DNA, the CDR3 is TGTGCCAGCAGTTTCCCAGGGGACCCCTACGAGCAGTACTTC. Combining the CDR3 with reference TRBV28 and TRBJ2-7 gives the whole variable domain DVKVTQSSRYLVKRTGEKVFLECVQDMDHENMFWYRQDPGLGLRLIYFSYDVKMKEKGDIPEGYSVSREKKERFSLILESASTNQTSMYLCASSFPGDPYEQYFGPGTRLTVT.

V and J are TRBV5-8 and TRBJ2-7; D assignment may be TRBD1 or TRBD2 (5 bases each). V lost 4 bases and J lost 3, with 11 bases in between. Germline-derived CDR1 and CDR2 are SGHTS and YDEGEE. The CDR3 is 13 residues long. The CDR3 sequence: CASSNRGNYEQYF. CDR3 sequence (DNA): TGTGCCAGCAGCAACCGGGGCAACTACGAGCAGTACTTC.

The chain is built from TRBV28 and TRBJ2-5; D is unresolved. This CDR3 has 12 amino acids. The V gene lost 7 bases and the J gene lost 3 bases, with 9 bases spanning the gap. The germline V gene encodes CDR1 MDHEN and CDR2 SYDVKM. CDR3 sequence (DNA): TGTGCCAGCACGGACGGAAAAGAGACCCAGTACTTC. Translated: CASTDGKETQYF.

This chain connects TRBV5-1 to TRBJ2-5; D may be TRBD1 or TRBD2 (5 bases each). Germline lookup yields CDR1 SGHRS and CDR2 YFSETQ. Between the trimmed V and J ends, which lost 5 bases and 4 bases, there was a span of 15 bases. This CDR3 region has 14 residues. The CDR3 region is CASRRGGSGETQYF. Written as DNA, the CDR3 is TGCGCCAGCAGGCGTGGGGGAAGCGGAGAGACCCAGTACTTC.

This clone was observed a few times. The chain combines TRBV7-9 with TRBJ2-6; D uncertain. Germline V gene lookup returns CDR1 SEHNR and CDR2 FQNEAQ (reference sequence). The CDR3 is 16 amino acids. V was trimmed by 0 bases and J by 0 bases, leaving 6 bases between them. The CDR3 reads CASSLAGSSGANVLTF. The CDR3, as DNA: TGTGCCAGCAGCTTAGCCGGAAGCTCTGGGGCCAACGTCCTGACTTTC. The full variable domain, with the rest looked up from reference TRBV7-9 and TRBJ2-6, is DTGVSQNPRHKITKRGQNVTFRCDPISEHNRLYWYRQTLGQGPEFLTYFQNEAQLEKSRLLSDRFSAERPKGSFSTLEIQRTEQGDSAMYLCASSLAGSSGANVLTFGAGSRLTVL.

The rearrangement joins TRBV6-1 to TRBJ2-7; 9 bases map to TRBD1. Germline CDR1 reads MNHNS; CDR2 reads SASEGT. After removal of 6 bases from V and 6 bases from J, the junction contained 12 bases not matched to a gene. The CDR3 contains 15 residues. The CDR3 DNA sequence: TGTGCCAGCAGGCTTGGGCCACAGGGGGCTGCCGAGCAGTACTTC. Translated: CASRLGPQGAAEQYF.

V gene TRBV2 combines with J gene TRBJ2-3; 8 positions agree with TRBD2. Germline V CDR1 and CDR2: SNHLY, FYNNEI. This CDR3 has 15 amino acids. V lost 6 bases to trimming and J lost 5 bases; unmatched junction nucleotides: 10. CDR3 coding DNA: TGTGCCAGCAGGGTAGTTCTAGCGGGCGGAGATACGCAGTATTTT. Its protein is CASRVVLAGGDTQYF.

The genes are TRBV5-6 and TRBJ2-5; D is unresolved. CDR1 SGHDT and CDR2 YYEEEE come from the germline V gene. CDR3 length: 14 residues. Trimming cost V 6 bases and J 0 bases, with 12 bases left between them. The CDR3, as DNA: TGTGCCAGCACCCTGGAGTTCGACCAAGAGACCCAGTACTTC. This codes for CASTLEFDQETQYF.

The chain combines TRBV5-1 with TRBJ2-5; no firm D call. V lost 0 bases to trimming and J lost 1 base, with 1 base between them. The germline gives CDR1 SGHRS, CDR2 YFSETQ. The CDR3 spans 12 residues. CDR3 bases: TGCGCCAGCAGCTTGGGCCAAGAGACCCAGTACTTC. Translation gives CASSLGQETQYF.

This chain joins TRBV7-2 and TRBJ2-1; 14 nucleotides line up with TRBD2. Germline CDR1 reads SGHTA; CDR2 reads FQGNSA. Trimming took 3 bases from V and 10 from J; bases not matched to a gene: 5. CDR3 size: 15 residues. The CDR3 DNA follows: TGTGCCAGCAGCTTGACTAGCGGGGGGGCGGGCGAGCAGTTCTTC. It translates to CASSLTSGGAGEQFF.